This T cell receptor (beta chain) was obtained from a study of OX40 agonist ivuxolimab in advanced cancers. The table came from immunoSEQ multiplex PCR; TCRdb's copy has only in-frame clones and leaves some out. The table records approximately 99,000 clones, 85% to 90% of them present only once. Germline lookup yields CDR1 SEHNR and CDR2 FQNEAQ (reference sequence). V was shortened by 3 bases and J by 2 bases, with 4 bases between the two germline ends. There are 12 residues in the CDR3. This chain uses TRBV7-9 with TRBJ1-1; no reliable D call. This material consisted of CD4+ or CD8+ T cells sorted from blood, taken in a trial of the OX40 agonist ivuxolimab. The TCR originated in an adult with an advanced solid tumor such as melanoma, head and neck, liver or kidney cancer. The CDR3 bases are TGTGCCAGCAGCTTTGATAACACTGAAGCTTTCTTT. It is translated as CASSFDNTEAFF.